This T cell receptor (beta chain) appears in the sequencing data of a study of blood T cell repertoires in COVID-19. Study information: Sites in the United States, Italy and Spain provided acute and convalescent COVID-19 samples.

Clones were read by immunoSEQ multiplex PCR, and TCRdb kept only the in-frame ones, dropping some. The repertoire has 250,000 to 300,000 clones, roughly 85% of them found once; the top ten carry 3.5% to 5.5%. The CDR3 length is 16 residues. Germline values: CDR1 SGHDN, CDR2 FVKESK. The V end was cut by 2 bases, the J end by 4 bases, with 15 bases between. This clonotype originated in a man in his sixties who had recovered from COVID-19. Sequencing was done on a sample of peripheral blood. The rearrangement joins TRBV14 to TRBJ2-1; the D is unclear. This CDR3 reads CASSQKNLRRYNEQFF. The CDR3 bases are TGTGCCAGCAGCCAAAAGAATCTCCGGCGGTACAATGAGCAGTTCTTC.